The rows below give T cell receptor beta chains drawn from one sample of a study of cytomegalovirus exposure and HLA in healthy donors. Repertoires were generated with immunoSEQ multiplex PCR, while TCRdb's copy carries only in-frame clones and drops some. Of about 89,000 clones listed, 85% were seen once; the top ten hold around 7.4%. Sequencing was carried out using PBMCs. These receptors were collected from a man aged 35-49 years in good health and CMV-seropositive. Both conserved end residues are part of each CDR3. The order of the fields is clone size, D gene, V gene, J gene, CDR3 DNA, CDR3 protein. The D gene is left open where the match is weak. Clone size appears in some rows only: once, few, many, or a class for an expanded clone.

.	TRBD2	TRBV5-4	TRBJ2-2	TGTGCCAGCAGCTTGTTAACTAGCGGAACCGGGGAGCTGTTTTTT	CASSLLTSGTGELFF
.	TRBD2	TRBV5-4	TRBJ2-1	TGTGCCACTTCGAGCGGGGGGAACTCCTACAATGAGCAGTTCTTC	CATSSGGNSYNEQFF
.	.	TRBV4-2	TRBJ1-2	TGTGCCAGCAGCCAAGGGAGCGGAGACGGCTACACCTTC	CASSQGSGDGYTF
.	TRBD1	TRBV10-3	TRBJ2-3	TGTGCCATCAGTAACAGGGGAAGCACAGATACGCAGTATTTT	CAISNRGSTDTQYF
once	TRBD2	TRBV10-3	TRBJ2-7	TGTGCCATCAGTGAAGGACTAGCGGGAGTCTACGAGCAGTACTTC	CAISEGLAGVYEQYF
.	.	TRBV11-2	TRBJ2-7	TGTGCCAGCAGCTCCCTGGGAGTAGGGTATCCCTACGAGCAGTACTTC	CASSSLGVGYPYEQYF
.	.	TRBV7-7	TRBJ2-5	TGTGCTAGCAGCTTTCAGGAACAAGAGACCCAGTACTTC	CASSFQEQETQYF
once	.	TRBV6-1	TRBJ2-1	TGTGCCAGCATTGGGTTTGGGGGGGAGCAGTTCTTC	CASIGFGGEQFF
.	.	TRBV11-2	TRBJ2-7	TGTGCCAGCAGCTTAGCCAGTTTGACCTACGAGCAGTACTTC	CASSLASLTYEQYF
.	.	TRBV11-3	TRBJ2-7	TGTGCCAGCAGCCCACGGGACAAGCCCTACGAGCAGTACTTC	CASSPRDKPYEQYF
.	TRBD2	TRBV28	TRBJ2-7	TGTGCCAGTTGGGGGGGAGAAGGATACGAGCAGTACTTC	CASWGGEGYEQYF
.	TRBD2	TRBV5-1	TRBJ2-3	TGCGCCAGCAGCTTGGCGGGAGGATTAGATACGCAGTATTTT	CASSLAGGLDTQYF
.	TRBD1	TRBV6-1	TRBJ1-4	TGTGCCAGCAGCGCCGGGACAGGCCTTAATGAAAAACTGTTTTTT	CASSAGTGLNEKLFF
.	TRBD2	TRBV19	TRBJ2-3	TGTGCCAGTAGTATGGGACTAGCGGTGGACACAGATACGCAGTATTTT	CASSMGLAVDTDTQYF
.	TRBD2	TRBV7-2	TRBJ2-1	TGTGCCAGCAGCCAGGGGGGGACTAGCGGGATCTATGAGCAGTTCTTC	CASSQGGTSGIYEQFF
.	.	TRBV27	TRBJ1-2	TGTGCCACCTCACCCCGTGGCGCCAGCCTGGGGGGCTATGGCTACACCTTC	CATSPRGASLGGYGYTF
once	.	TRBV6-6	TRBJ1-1	TGTGCCAGCAGTCACGTTTCCGGGACACGAGCTGAAGCTTTCTTT	CASSHVSGTRAEAFF
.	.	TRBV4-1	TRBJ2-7	TGCGCCAGCAGCCTCACGGACAGTCCCTACGAGCAGTACTTC	CASSLTDSPYEQYF
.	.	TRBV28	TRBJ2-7	TGTGCCAGCAGTCTGGAGGGCGAGCAGTACTTC	CASSLEGEQYF
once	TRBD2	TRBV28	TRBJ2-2	TGTGCCAGCACCCCAGCGGGAGCGAACACCGGGGAGCTGTTTTTT	CASTPAGANTGELFF
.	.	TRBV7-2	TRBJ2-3	TGTGCCAGCAGCTTAGAACTAAGACCCACAGATACGCAGTATTTT	CASSLELRPTDTQYF
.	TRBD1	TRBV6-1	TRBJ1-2	TGTGCCAGCACCAGACAGGGTGAAATCTATGGCTACACCTTC	CASTRQGEIYGYTF
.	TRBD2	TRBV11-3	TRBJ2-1	TGTGCCAGCAGCTTGGGACTAGCGGGGGGAAATGAGCAGTTCTTC	CASSLGLAGGNEQFF
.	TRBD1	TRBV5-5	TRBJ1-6	TGTGCCAGCAGCTCGGGACAGAGAGATAATTCACCCCTCCACTTT	CASSSGQRDNSPLHF
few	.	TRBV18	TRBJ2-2	TGTGCCAGCTCACCACCTGCTAGGACAGCGAACACCGGGGAGCTGTTTTTT	CASSPPARTANTGELFF
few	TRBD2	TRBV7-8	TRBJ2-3	TGTGCCAGCAGCCTTACTAGCGGGAGTGGCGCAGATACGCAGTATTTT	CASSLTSGSGADTQYF
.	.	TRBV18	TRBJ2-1	TGTGCCAGCTCACCAACGACTTCTAACTACAATGAGCAGTTCTTC	CASSPTTSNYNEQFF
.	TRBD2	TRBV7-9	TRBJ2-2	TGTGCCAGCAGCCCAGGAGTTATAGCGGGAGCTCGATACACCGGGGAGCTGTTTTTT	CASSPGVIAGARYTGELFF
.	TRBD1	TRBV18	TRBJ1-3	TGTGCCAGCTCACCACCCGGGACAGCGAGCTCTGGAAACACCATATATTTT	CASSPPGTASSGNTIYF
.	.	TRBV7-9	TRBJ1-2	TGTGCCAGCAGCCCCGGCCGTGCAGGGGCTGGCTACACCTTC	CASSPGRAGAGYTF
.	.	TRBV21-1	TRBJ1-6	TGTGCCAGCAGCAAAGCCCCCGCCATCGCGGGGCACCCTAGCTCCTATAATTCACCCCTCCACTTT	CASSKAPAIAGHPSSYNSPLHF
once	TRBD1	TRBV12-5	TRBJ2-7	TGTGCTAGTGGTGGACCGGGACAGGGGGCAGGGGAGCAGTACTTC	CASGGPGQGAGEQYF
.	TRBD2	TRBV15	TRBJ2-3	TGTGCCACCAGCGCCAAGGGGAGGGGCACAGATACGCAGTATTTT	CATSAKGRGTDTQYF
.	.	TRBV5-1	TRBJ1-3	TGCGCCAGCAGCTCCCTGGGCAGCTCGGTACCCCTTCGATCTGGAAACACCATATATTTT	CASSSLGSSVPLRSGNTIYF
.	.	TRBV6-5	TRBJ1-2	TGTGCCAGCAGTTACTTGAGGGGGAGTAACTATGGCTACACCTTC	CASSYLRGSNYGYTF
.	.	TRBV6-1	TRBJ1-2	TGTGCCAGCAGTTATAAGGGGCTTGGCTACACCTTC	CASSYKGLGYTF